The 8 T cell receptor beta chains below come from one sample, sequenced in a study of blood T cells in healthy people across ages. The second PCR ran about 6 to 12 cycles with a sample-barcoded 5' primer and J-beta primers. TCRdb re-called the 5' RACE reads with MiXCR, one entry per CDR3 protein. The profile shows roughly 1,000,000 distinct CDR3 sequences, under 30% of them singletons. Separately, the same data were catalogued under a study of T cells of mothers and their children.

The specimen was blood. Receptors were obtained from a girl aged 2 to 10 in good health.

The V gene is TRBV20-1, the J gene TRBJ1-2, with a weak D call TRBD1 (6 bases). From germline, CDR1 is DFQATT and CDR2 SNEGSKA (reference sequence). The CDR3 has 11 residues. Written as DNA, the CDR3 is TGCAGACCGGGGGGGGCAAAGCGCTACACCTTC. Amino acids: CRPGGAKRYTF.

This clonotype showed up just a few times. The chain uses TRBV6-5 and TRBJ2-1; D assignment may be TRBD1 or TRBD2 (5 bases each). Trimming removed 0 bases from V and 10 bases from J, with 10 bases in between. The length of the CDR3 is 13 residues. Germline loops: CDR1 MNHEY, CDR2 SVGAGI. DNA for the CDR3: TGTGCCAGCAGTTACTCGAAGAGGGGCGAGCAGTTCTTC. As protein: CASSYSKRGEQFF.

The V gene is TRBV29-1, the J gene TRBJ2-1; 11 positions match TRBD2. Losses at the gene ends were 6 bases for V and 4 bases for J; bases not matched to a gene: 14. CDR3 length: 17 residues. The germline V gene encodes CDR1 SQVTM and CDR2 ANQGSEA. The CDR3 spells CSVETSGAVFGYNEQFF. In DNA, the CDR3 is TGCAGCGTAGAGACTAGCGGGGCAGTATTCGGGTACAATGAGCAGTTCTTC.

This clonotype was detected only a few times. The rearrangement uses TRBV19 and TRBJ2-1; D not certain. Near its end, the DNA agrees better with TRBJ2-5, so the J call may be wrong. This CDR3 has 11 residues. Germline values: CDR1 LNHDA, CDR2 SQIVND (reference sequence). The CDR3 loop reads CASSESQTQYF. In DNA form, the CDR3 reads TGTGCCAGTAGTGAGAGCCAGACCCAGTACTTC.

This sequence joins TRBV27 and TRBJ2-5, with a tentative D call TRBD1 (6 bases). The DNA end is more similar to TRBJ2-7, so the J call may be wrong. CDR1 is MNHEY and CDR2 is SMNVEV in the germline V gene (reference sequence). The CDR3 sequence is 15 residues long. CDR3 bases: TGTGCCAGCAACCACAACCGGGACAAGATTGACGAGCAGTACTTC. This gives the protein CASNHNRDKIDEQYF.

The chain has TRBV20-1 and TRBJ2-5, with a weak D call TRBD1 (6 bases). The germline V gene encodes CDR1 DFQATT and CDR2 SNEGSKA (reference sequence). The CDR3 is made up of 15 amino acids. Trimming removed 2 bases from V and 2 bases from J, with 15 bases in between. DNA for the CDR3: TGCAGTGCTAGACCAAGGACAGTTACACAAGAGACCCAGTACTTC. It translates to CSARPRTVTQETQYF.

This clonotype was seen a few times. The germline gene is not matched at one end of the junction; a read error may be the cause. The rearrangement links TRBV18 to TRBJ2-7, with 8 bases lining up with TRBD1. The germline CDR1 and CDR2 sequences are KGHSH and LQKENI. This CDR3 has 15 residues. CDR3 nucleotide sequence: TGTGCCATCTCACCCAGGCAGGGGGCACTCTACGAGCAGTACTTC. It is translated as CAISPRQGALYEQYF.

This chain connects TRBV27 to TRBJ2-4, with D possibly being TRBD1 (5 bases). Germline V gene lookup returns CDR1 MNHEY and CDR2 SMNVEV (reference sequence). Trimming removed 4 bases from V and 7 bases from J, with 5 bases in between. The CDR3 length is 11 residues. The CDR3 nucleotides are TGTGCCAGCAGTTCAGGGAACATTCAGTACTTC. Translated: CASSSGNIQYF.